This T cell receptor (beta chain) comes out of a study of blood T cells in healthy people across ages (dated by TCRdb to the mid-2010s). Study-wide context: In model experiments, template switching captured roughly one uniquely barcoded TCR beta cDNA molecule for every two T cells. Age-related changes in TCR beta repertoire diversity were measured in the study by deep sequencing normalized with unique cDNA molecular identifiers. Donors were grouped into four age groups: young (average about 15 years), middle-aged (39), aged (62) and long-lived (approximately 78). To avoid experimental bias, donors of different ages were distributed randomly across sequencing lanes. Two additional independent replicas of 1 million unique cDNA reads from the same blood draw were analyzed for two donors (one aged 18 to 30 and one aged 80 or older). What the study reported, not specific to this receptor: There was a strong correlation between observed TCR beta diversity and the percentage of naive T cells measured by flow cytometry. Because the CMV infection status of the donors was unknown, age-related changes in expanded clonotypes may potentially have been confounded. Compared with the aged group, the long-lived group had more naive CD4+ T cells, fewer expanded clones and increased TCR diversity, suggesting age selection. Observed TCR beta diversity per million T cells fell roughly linearly with age, and a significant reduction was already apparent by age roughly 41. Bulk unsorted PBMC profiling prevented conclusive comparison of naive and antigen-experienced compartments. Total diversity estimates from one million sequenced T cells were considered lower bounds and underestimates.

Library construction relied on 5' RACE. A second about 6 to 11 cycle PCR used a sample-barcoded 5' primer and a J-beta primer mix. Each TCR beta cDNA molecule received a unique molecular identifier from a template-switch 5' adaptor carrying 12 random nucleotides. Each sample yielded at least 2.5 million CDR3-containing paired-end reads. First-strand cDNA was synthesized from all RNA with the Mint cDNA synthesis kit, primed by a TRBC-specific oligonucleotide. Following uracil-DNA glycosylase treatment, a first 18-cycle PCR with universal primers M1SS and BC2_uni_R was performed on all cDNA. The paper's data handling went like this. Each sample was normalized by randomly selecting 1 million high-quality reads, each carrying a distinct molecular identifier. Instead of being binned into consensus sequences, reads with shared molecular identifiers were discarded. MiTCR, run with a Q25 quality threshold and the strictest error-elimination algorithm, handled CDR3 identification, clonotype clustering and error correction. A nonparametric unseen species model with Euler transformation was used to estimate lower-bound total TCR beta diversity. TCRdb reran the public reads through fastp at Q25 and MiXCR, keeping productive beta chains. CDR3 protein sequences are deduplicated, and each keeps its most common genes and DNA. These V and J calls derive from TCRdb rather than the authors' analysis. The sample has approximately 2,000,000 distinct CDR3 sequences on record, about 39% of them singletons. Around 23% of the sample lies in the top ten.

To note about this clonotype: Its antigen is currently not known. One base away there is no much larger clone; base qualities are not given.

The trim is 0 bases for V and 1 base for J, with a gap of 9 bases between the germline ends. Via the germline V gene, CDR1 is SGHAT and CDR2 FQNNGV. Including the terminal cysteine and phenylalanine, the CDR3 comprises 15 residues. Just CDR3 DNA is preserved here, 45 bases in frame from base 1. The roughly 37 donors, aged about 6 to 95 years, were systemically healthy Caucasian individuals from Russia. Each donor gave about 10 milliliters of peripheral blood, drawn into EDTA-treated Vacutainer tubes. Ficoll-Paque density-gradient centrifugation was used to isolate PBMCs, with at least 6 million per sample. Trizol reagent was used to extract total RNA from the PBMCs, yielding at least 5.5 micrograms per sample. For every donor, an aliquot of PBMCs went through flow cytometry to measure the percentages of naive CD45RAhigh/CD27high T cells.

Source material: blood. The TCR sequence derives from a human donor in good health. The V gene is TRBV11-2 and the J gene is TRBJ2-5; no confident D gene assignment can be made. The CDR3 has the sequence CASSLDWAFQETQYF. The DNA is TGTGCCAGCAGCTTAGACTGGGCATTCCAAGAGACCCAGTACTTC.